A single sample gave rise to the 21 T cell receptor beta chains below, sequenced in a study of blood T cell repertoires in COVID-19. Produced via immunoSEQ multiplex PCR; TCRdb's table is partial and in-frame only. This table holds approximately 200,000 clones, nearly 90% found once. Sequencing was done on a sample of PBMCs or T cells enriched from blood (not recorded which). These receptors originate from a man aged 25 to 45 who had recovered from COVID-19.

This clone was seen only once. The chain carries TRBV28 and TRBJ2-7; TRBD1 is a possible D gene (5 bases). Germline CDR1 reads MDHEN; CDR2 reads SYDVKM. The V end was cut by 1 base, the J end by 0 bases, with 13 bases between. This CDR3 is built from 16 residues. The CDR3, as DNA: TGTGCCAGCAGTTTATCACCGGACACATCCTCCTACGAGCAGTACTTC. It is translated as CASSLSPDTSSYEQYF.

J is TRBJ2-1 and V is TRBV18, with TRBD1 as a possible D gene (5 bases). Trimming left V 3 bases short and J 1 base short, with 13 bases between. There are 16 residues in the CDR3. CDR1 KGHSH and CDR2 LQKENI come from the germline V gene. CDR3 DNA: TGTGCCAGCTCACCGCCAGGGTCCGAGTCCTACAATGAGCAGTTCTTC. This encodes CASSPPGSESYNEQFF.

This clone is a singleton in its sample. The chain employs TRBV28 and TRBJ2-7; 7 positions match TRBD2. The junction had 4 bases not matched to a gene; V was cut back by 2 bases and J by 6 bases. Germline loops: CDR1 MDHEN, CDR2 SYDVKM. This CDR3 contains 13 residues. In DNA form, the CDR3 reads TGTGCCAGCAGTTTAGTAAAGCGGGGCGAGCAGTACTTC. Translation gives CASSLVKRGEQYF.

V and J are TRBV4-2 and TRBJ1-5; TRBD1 aligns across 7 bases. Germline lookup yields CDR1 LGHNA and CDR2 YNFKEQ. Trimming at V came to 5 bases and at J to 10 bases, leaving 8 bases not matched to a gene. This CDR3 is 13 amino acids long. CDR3 bases: TGTGCCAGCAGCGCCTCCAGACAGGGTCCCCAGCATTTT. Translation gives CASSASRQGPQHF.

There are a few counts of this clone. V gene TRBV13 combines with J gene TRBJ1-5; D gene uncertain. Germline V lookup: CDR1 PRHDT, CDR2 FYEKMQ (reference sequence). V was trimmed by 0 bases and J by 0 bases, leaving 6 bases between them. The CDR3 length is 15 residues. For the CDR3, the DNA is TGTGCCAGCAGCTTAGGTCCCGGTAGCAATCAGCCCCAGCATTTT. As protein: CASSLGPGSNQPQHF.

V usage is TRBV10-3 and J usage is TRBJ1-1; tentative D call: TRBD1 (6 bases). The CDR3 is 15 amino acids. V lost 6 bases and J lost 5, with 19 bases in between. Germline CDR1 and CDR2: ENHRY and SYGVKD. For the CDR3, the DNA is TGTGCCATCAGACAGGGCTTGGAGTCCCAAACTGAAGCTTTCTTT. Its protein is CAIRQGLESQTEAFF.

The chain joins TRBV21-1 to TRBJ2-7; TRBD2 reflects the table's D call only, with no check against the DNA. TRBV21-1 is an annotated pseudogene. CDR3 length: 16 residues. The CDR3 DNA follows: TGTGCCAGCAGCGGAAGACTAGCGGAAACACCCTACGAGCAGTACTTC. Amino acid sequence: CASSGRLAETPYEQYF.

This chain joins TRBV5-4 and TRBJ1-2; D remains unclear. The CDR3 is 11 residues long. Trimming cost V 2 bases and J 6 bases, with 5 bases left between them. Germline V gene data show CDR1 as SGHNT and CDR2 as YYREEE (reference sequence). The CDR3 nucleotides are TGTGCCAGCAGCTTCTCGGATGGCTACACCTTC. Protein sequence: CASSFSDGYTF.

The genes are TRBV5-1 and TRBJ2-1; 10 bases line up with TRBD2. Germline V gives CDR1 SGHRS, CDR2 YFSETQ. The CDR3 extends over 15 amino acids. The trim removed 4 bases at V and 4 bases at J, leaving 5 bases unmatched. The CDR3 DNA reads TGCGCCAGCAGCCCCGGGACTAGCGCTTACAATGAGCAGTTCTTC. Its protein is CASSPGTSAYNEQFF. The full variable domain, with the rest looked up from reference TRBV5-1 and TRBJ2-1, is KAGVTQTPRYLIKTRGQQVTLSCSPISGHRSVSWYQQTPGQGLQFLFEYFSETQRNKGNFPGRFSGRQFSNSRSEMNVSTLELGDSALYLCASSPGTSAYNEQFFGPGTRLTVL.

The genes are TRBV11-2 and TRBJ2-1, with 7 bases lining up with TRBD2. The CDR3 runs to 16 residues. The ends lost 5 bases at V and 3 bases at J; junction bases unmatched: 10. From germline, CDR1 is SGHAT and CDR2 FQNNGV. Written as DNA, the CDR3 is TGTGCCAGCAGCGATACCGGGACTAAGATCTACAATGAGCAGTTCTTC. Its protein product is CASSDTGTKIYNEQFF.

The chain uses TRBV6-5 and TRBJ2-7; 8 nucleotides agree with TRBD2. CDR1 and CDR2 (germline): MNHEY, SVGAGI. The CDR3 length is 16 residues. The V segment lost 0 bases and the J segment 2 bases; nucleotides outside the gene matches: 6. In DNA form, the CDR3 reads TGTGCCAGCAGTTACTCGATTACAGCGGGGGCCTACGAGCAGTACTTC. It translates to CASSYSITAGAYEQYF.

This rearrangement joins TRBV6-5 to TRBJ2-7; 7 bases agree with TRBD1. The length of the CDR3 is 15 residues. The germline V gene has CDR1 MNHEY and CDR2 SVGAGI. The V gene end was trimmed by 6 bases and the J gene end by 1 base; junction bases not matched to a gene: 9. The CDR3 DNA is TGTGCCAGCAGGCCCGGGGCAGGGGGTTCCTACGAGCAGTACTTC. Protein sequence: CASRPGAGGSYEQYF.

The gene calls are TRBV14 and TRBJ1-2; D gene uncertain. Trimming took 4 bases from V and 4 from J, leaving 4 bases between them. The CDR3 contains 11 residues. Germline values: CDR1 SGHDN, CDR2 FVKESK. The CDR3 bases are TGTGCCAGCAGCCCCGGCTATGGCTACACCTTC. It encodes CASSPGYGYTF.

The chain carries TRBV18 and TRBJ2-5; TRBD2 agrees at 7 bases. This CDR3 is built from 14 residues. Germline CDR1 and CDR2: KGHSH and LQKENI. The ends lost 3 bases at V and 4 bases at J; junction bases unmatched: 5. The CDR3 reads CASSPPTSRETQYF. CDR3 in DNA: TGTGCCAGCTCACCCCCGACTAGCAGAGAGACCCAGTACTTC.

The chain links TRBV5-1 to TRBJ2-1; 10 nucleotides agree with TRBD2. Losses at the gene ends were 4 bases for V and 7 bases for J; bases not matched to a gene: 5. Germline assignment: CDR1 SGHRS and CDR2 YFSETQ. This CDR3 comprises 14 residues. The CDR3 sequence is CASSDGLAVNEQFF. In DNA form, the CDR3 reads TGCGCCAGCAGCGACGGACTAGCGGTGAATGAGCAGTTCTTC.

The chain carries TRBV18 and TRBJ1-1; D ambiguous. The CDR3 has 13 residues. Trimming cost V 0 bases and J 2 bases, with 4 bases left between them. The V gene's germline CDR1 is KGHSH and CDR2 LQKENI. CDR3 sequence (DNA): TGTGCCAGCTCACCACCAACTAACACTGAAGCTTTCTTT. Translating gives CASSPPTNTEAFF.

V usage is TRBV3-1 (or the pseudogene TRBV3-2) and J usage is TRBJ2-5; a weak D match, TRBD1 (6 bases). CDR3 length equals 16 residues. The V end lost 0 bases, the J end lost 7 bases, and 18 bases lay between the germline ends. CDR1 and CDR2 (germline): LGHDT, YNNKEL (reference sequence). The CDR3: CASSQDRQGWKRTQYF. Written as DNA, the CDR3 is TGTGCCAGCAGCCAAGATAGGCAGGGGTGGAAGAGGACCCAGTACTTC.

The chain uses TRBV7-9 and TRBJ2-5, with 7 bases fitting TRBD1. In germline, CDR1 is SEHNR, CDR2 FQNEAQ (reference sequence). There are 14 residues in the CDR3. With V trimmed by 5 bases and J by 7 bases, 10 bases remained unmatched. The CDR3, as DNA: TGTGCCAGCAGCCCAGACAGGGAGTGGGCGACCCAGTACTTC. Its protein product is CASSPDREWATQYF.

The chain recombines TRBV5-1 with TRBJ2-5; 11 nucleotides align to TRBD2. In germline, CDR1 is SGHRS, CDR2 YFSETQ. CDR3 size: 16 residues. The V and J ends lost 4 bases and 5 bases, in that order; junction bases with no gene match: 10. CDR3 coding DNA: TGCGCCAGCAGCGCGATAGCGGGAGGGCCTGGGGAGACCCAGTACTTC. This sequence encodes CASSAIAGGPGETQYF.

This sequence joins TRBV12-5 and TRBJ1-5; no firm D call. This CDR3 region has 13 residues. V shed 1 base and J shed 11 bases, with 12 bases lying between them. Looked up from germline, CDR1 is LGHNT and CDR2 is FRNRAP. The CDR3 DNA reads as TGTGCTAGTGGTTTGGGACAATCGTTGGCCCAGCATTTT. It translates to CASGLGQSLAQHF.

The gene calls are TRBV27 and TRBJ2-5, with D hard to call. The CDR3 has 11 amino acids. CDR1 and CDR2 (germline): MNHEY, SMNVEV (reference sequence). The V gene lost 8 bases and the J gene lost 2 bases, with 6 bases spanning the gap. This chain's CDR3 is CASADQETQYF. CDR3 nucleotides: TGTGCCAGCGCAGATCAAGAGACCCAGTACTTC.